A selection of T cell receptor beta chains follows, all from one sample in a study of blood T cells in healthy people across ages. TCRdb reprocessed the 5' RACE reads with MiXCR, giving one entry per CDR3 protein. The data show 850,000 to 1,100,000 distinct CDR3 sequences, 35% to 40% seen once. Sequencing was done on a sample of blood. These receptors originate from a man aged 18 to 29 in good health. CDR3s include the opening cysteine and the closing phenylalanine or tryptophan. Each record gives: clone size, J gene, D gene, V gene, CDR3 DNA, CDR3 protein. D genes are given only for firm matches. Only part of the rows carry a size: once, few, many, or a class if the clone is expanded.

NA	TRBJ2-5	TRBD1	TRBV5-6	TGTGCCAGCAGCCCATTAAATAAGGACAGGGGGAATGAGCAGTACTTC	CASSPLNKDRGNEQYF
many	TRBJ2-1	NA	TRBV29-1	NA	CSVGTGTREFF
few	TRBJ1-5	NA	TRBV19	TGTGCCAGTAGTATGTGGGGGAAGAATCAGCCCCAGCATTTT	CASSMWGKNQPQHF
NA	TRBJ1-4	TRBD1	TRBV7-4	TGTGCCAGCAGCGGGGACAGGGAAAATGAAAAACTGTTTTTT	CASSGDRENEKLFF
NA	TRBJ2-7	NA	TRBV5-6	TGTGCCAGCAGCTTGTCAAGGTTCTACGAGCAGTACTTC	CASSLSRFYEQYF
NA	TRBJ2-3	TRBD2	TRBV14	TGTGCCAGCAGCCCGATTTCTAGCGGGAGGTGGCGAGATACGCAGTATTTT	CASSPISSGRWRDTQYF
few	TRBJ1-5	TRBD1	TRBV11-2	TGTGCCAGCAGCTTAGAGCACAGGGGGCAGCCCCAGCATTTT	CASSLEHRGQPQHF
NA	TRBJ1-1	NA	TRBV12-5	TGTGCTAGTGGTTTGAGGGGAGGCGAAGCTTTCTTT	CASGLRGGEAFF
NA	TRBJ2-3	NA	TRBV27	TGTGCTAGCAGTGCGGGGCTGGGCTCAGCGGCGCAGTATTTT	CASSAGLGSAAQYF
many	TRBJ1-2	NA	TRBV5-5	TGTGCCAGCAGCTTTGAGCAGAACTATGGCTACACCTTC	CASSFEQNYGYTF
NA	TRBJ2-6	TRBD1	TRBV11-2	TGTGCCAGCAGCTTAGTGAGGACAGGGGTCCCGACCTCTGGGGCCAACGTCCTGACTTTC	CASSLVRTGVPTSGANVLTF
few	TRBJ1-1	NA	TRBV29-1	TGCAGCGTTGGCAGGGAGTACACTGAAGCTTTCTTT	CSVGREYTEAFF
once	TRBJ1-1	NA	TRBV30	TGTGCCTGGAGCCCGGTAGGGACTGAAGCTTTCTTT	CAWSPVGTEAFF
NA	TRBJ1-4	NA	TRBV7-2	TGTGCCAGCACTTCCCGTAACGGACAGTTCGAAAAACTGTTTTTT	CASTSRNGQFEKLFF
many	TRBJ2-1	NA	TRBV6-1	TGTGCCAGCAGTGAAGAGAGGGTTAGGGCCTACAATGAGCAGTTCTTC	CASSEERVRAYNEQFF
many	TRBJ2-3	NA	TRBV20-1	TGCAGTGCTAGAATTAGGGCCGAAGCGGAGGTGGAAACAGATACGCAGTATTTT	CSARIRAEAEVETDTQYF
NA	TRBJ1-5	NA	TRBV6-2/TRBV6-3	TGTGCCACCGGACAGTTCAATCAGCCCCAGCATTTT	CATGQFNQPQHF
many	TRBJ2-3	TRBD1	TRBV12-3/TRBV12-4	TGTGCCAGCAGTTTGTCGTACGGACAGGGGCAGGATACGCAGTATTTT	CASSLSYGQGQDTQYF
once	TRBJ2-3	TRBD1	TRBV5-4	TGTGCCAGCAGCCCCTACGGTTGGACAGGGTCTAGCACAGATACGCAGTATTTT	CASSPYGWTGSSTDTQYF
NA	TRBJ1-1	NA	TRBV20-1	TGCAGTGCTAGTCATGCTGTTATGAACACTGAAGCTTTCTTT	CSASHAVMNTEAFF
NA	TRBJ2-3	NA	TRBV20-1	TGCAGTGCCCAGGGGAAAGTTGGCACAGATACGCAGTATTTT	CSAQGKVGTDTQYF
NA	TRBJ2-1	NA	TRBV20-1	TGCAGTGCTAGCGGGGGCCTTGGGTACAATGAGCAGTTCTTC	CSASGGLGYNEQFF
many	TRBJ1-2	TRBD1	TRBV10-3	TGTGCCATCAGTGACCGGACAGGCAAAGAAGGCTACACCTTC	CAISDRTGKEGYTF
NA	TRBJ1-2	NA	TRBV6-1	TGTGCCAGCAGTGCTACCGGGACAACTCCCTATGGCTACACCTTC	CASSATGTTPYGYTF
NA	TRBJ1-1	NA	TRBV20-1	TGCAGTGCGAGAAAAAACACTGAAGCTTTCTTT	CSARKNTEAFF
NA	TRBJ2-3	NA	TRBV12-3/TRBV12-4	TGTGCCAGCAGAAAAGAGGGTGGACTTACCACAGATACGCAGTATTTT	CASRKEGGLTTDTQYF
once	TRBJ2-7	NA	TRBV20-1	TGCAGTGCTAGATATGCCCGGGCGGGGTACAATGAGCAGTACTTC	CSARYARAGYNEQYF
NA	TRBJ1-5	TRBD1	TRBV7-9	TGTGCCAGCAGCTTGGGGGGACAGGGGGAAAGCAATCAGCCCCAGCATTTT	CASSLGGQGESNQPQHF
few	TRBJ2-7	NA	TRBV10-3	TGTGCCATCAGTGAGTCTTGGACCGCATACGAGCAGTACTTC	CAISESWTAYEQYF
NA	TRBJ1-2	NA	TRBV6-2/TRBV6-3	TGTGCCAGCAGTTACTCGATATCATCGAACTATGGCTACACCTTC	CASSYSISSNYGYTF
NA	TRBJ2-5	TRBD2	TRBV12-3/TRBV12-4	TGTGCCAGCAGAACTAGCGGCGGCCAAGAGACCCAGTACTTC	CASRTSGGQETQYF
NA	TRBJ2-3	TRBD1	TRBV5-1	TGCGCCAGCAGCTTGGGGTACCGGGACAGGGAGACAGATACGCAGTATTTT	CASSLGYRDRETDTQYF
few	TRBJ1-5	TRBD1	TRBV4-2	TGTGCCAGCAGCCACCGACTTCTGGGACAGGTAAACAATCAGCCCCAGCATTTT	CASSHRLLGQVNNQPQHF
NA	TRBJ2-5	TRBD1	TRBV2	TGTGCCAGCAAACAGGGGAGCCAAGAGACCCAGTACTTC	CASKQGSQETQYF
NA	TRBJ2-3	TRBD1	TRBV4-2	TGTGCCAGCAGCCAAGGGACAGGTAAAAACACGCAGTATTTT	CASSQGTGKNTQYF
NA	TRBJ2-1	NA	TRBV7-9	TGTGCCAGCAGCCTTCTAGCACCCTCCTACAATGAGCAGTTCTTC	CASSLLAPSYNEQFF
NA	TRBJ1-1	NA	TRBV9	TGTGCCAGCAGCGTAGGCAACGGGAACACTGAAGCTTTCTTT	CASSVGNGNTEAFF
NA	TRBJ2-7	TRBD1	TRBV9	TGTGCCAGCAGCCGCAGACAGGGCACCCCTGAGCAGTACTTC	CASSRRQGTPEQYF
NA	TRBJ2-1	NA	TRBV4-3	TGCGTCAGCAGCCAAGCCCTAGGGCAGGAGCAGTTCTTC	CVSSQALGQEQFF
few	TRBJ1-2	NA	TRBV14	TGTGCCAGCAGCCTCTTTACAGGGAGCTATGGCTACACCTTC	CASSLFTGSYGYTF
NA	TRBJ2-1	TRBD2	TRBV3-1	TGTGCCAGCAGCCAACCGGCCCGGGACTACGGAGAGCAGTTCTTC	CASSQPARDYGEQFF
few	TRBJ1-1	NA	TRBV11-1	TGTGCCAGCAGCTTAATCTCCCGCCACACTGAAGCTTTCTTT	CASSLISRHTEAFF
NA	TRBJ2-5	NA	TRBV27	TGTGCCAGGAGTCAACTCTGGGACACCGTTAACCAAGAGACCCAGTACTTC	CARSQLWDTVNQETQYF
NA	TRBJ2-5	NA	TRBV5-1	TGCGCCAGCAGCCCGACAGGTCAAGAGGCCCAGTACTTC	CASSPTGQEAQYF
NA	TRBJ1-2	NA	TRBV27	TGTGCCAGCAGTTATCAACAGGGTGGGGTTGATGGCTACACCTTC	CASSYQQGGVDGYTF
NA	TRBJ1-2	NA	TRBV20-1	TGCAGTGCTAGAGCCCAGGACAGCCCGTATGTTGGCTACACCTTC	CSARAQDSPYVGYTF
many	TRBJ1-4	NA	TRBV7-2	TGTGCCAGCAGCTTAGGTGGGACAACTAATGAAAAACTGTTTTTT	CASSLGGTTNEKLFF
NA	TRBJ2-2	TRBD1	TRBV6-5	TGTGCCAGCAGTTACTCACCAGGGGGAAACACCGGGGAGCTGTTTTTT	CASSYSPGGNTGELFF
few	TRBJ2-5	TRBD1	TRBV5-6	TGTGCCAGCAGCCTGAGACAGGGACACCAAGAGACCCAGTACTTC	CASSLRQGHQETQYF
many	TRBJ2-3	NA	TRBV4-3	TGCGCCAGCAGCCACAGACGGACAGTACAAGATACGCAGTATTTT	CASSHRRTVQDTQYF